This entry lists 28 T cell receptor beta chains sequenced from one sample in a study of CD8 T cells in Susac syndrome. RNA totalling about 0.45 to 1 ug underwent reverse transcription with random hexamers. One entry per CDR3 protein results from TCRdb running MiXCR on the immunoSEQ multiplex PCR reads. The sample includes approximately 200,000 distinct CDR3 sequences, about 94% of them seen just once. The source material was CD4+ T cells from PBMCs. The source is a human donor with multiple sclerosis.

The rearrangement joins TRBV20-1 to TRBJ2-5, with D possibly being TRBD1 (5 bases). Trimming pared 0 bases from V and 2 bases from J, leaving 16 bases between. The CDR3 extends over 16 amino acids. Per the germline V gene, CDR1 is DFQATT and CDR2 is SNEGSKA (reference sequence). The CDR3 nucleotides read TGCAGTGCTAGAGACCCCCAAGGGGCAGCTCAAGAGACCCAGTACTTC. This sequence encodes CSARDPQGAAQETQYF.

This chain joins TRBV12-3 or TRBV12-4 and TRBJ2-6, with D perhaps TRBD1 (5 bases). This CDR3 has 15 amino acids. V was shortened by 6 bases and J by 2 bases, with 11 bases between the two germline ends. This chain's CDR3 is CASRYQGTGANVLTF. The CDR3 region has the DNA TGTGCCAGCAGGTATCAGGGTACTGGGGCCAACGTCCTGACTTTC.

The V and J genes are TRBV7-3 and TRBJ2-7, with a tentative D call TRBD2 (6 bases). Trimming shortened V by 5 bases and J by 10 bases, and 24 bases separated the two germline ends. Germline loops: CDR1 SGHTA, CDR2 FQGTGA. This CDR3 has 15 residues. CDR3 sequence: CASSPMGGPIARQYF. The CDR3 DNA sequence: TGTGCCAGCAGCCCAATGGGGGGACCCATCGCCAGACAGTACTTC.

The V and J genes are TRBV30 and TRBJ2-5; a weak D match, TRBD2 (7 bases). The CDR3 consists of 14 residues. Deletions cut 0 bases from V and 2 bases from J, with 10 bases between. Per germline, CDR1 GTSNPN and CDR2 SVGIG (reference sequence). The CDR3 spells CAWSVGGDQETQYF. CDR3 bases: TGTGCCTGGAGTGTAGGGGGGGATCAAGAGACCCAGTACTTC. Drawing the rest from reference TRBV30 and TRBJ2-5, the complete variable domain is SQTIHQWPATLVQPVGSPLSLECTVEGTSNPNLYWYRQAAGRGLQLLFYSVGIGQISSEVPQNLSASRPQDRQFILSSKKLLLSDSGFYLCAWSVGGDQETQYFGPGTRLLVL.

J is TRBJ1-6 and V is TRBV2, with 8 bases lining up with TRBD1. This CDR3 contains 15 residues. Trimming took 5 bases from V and 10 from J; bases not matched to a gene: 10. Germline V CDR1 and CDR2: SNHLY, FYNNEI. The CDR3 DNA reads TGTGCCAGCAGTCCGAGACAGGGGCAGGGATCACCCCTCCACTTT. The encoded protein is CASSPRQGQGSPLHF.

The chain links TRBV19 to TRBJ2-3, with D tentatively TRBD1 (6 bases). Germline CDR1 reads LNHDA; CDR2 reads SQIVND (reference sequence). The CDR3 consists of 14 residues. V was clipped by 9 bases and J by 0 bases, with 13 bases between them. The CDR3 here is CASKADRSTDTQYF. The CDR3 DNA is TGTGCCAGCAAAGCGGACAGAAGCACAGATACGCAGTATTTT.

This clonotype has a single count. The chain employs TRBV11-2 and TRBJ1-1; D gene ambiguous. Germline V gives CDR1 SGHAT, CDR2 FQNNGV. The CDR3 has 13 amino acids. V shed 5 bases and J shed 4 bases, with 11 bases lying between them. CDR3 sequence reads: CASSQDPGTEAFF. The CDR3 nucleotides are TGTGCCAGCAGCCAGGACCCGGGCACTGAAGCTTTCTTT.

This chain connects TRBV15 to TRBJ2-7, with TRBD1 matching over 9 bases. Germline CDR1 is LNHNV and CDR2 is YYDKDF (reference sequence). V shed 2 bases and J 5 bases; nucleotides not matched to a gene: 7. The CDR3 sequence is 15 residues long. The CDR3 here is CATSRSGQGNNEQYF. CDR3 bases: TGTGCCACCAGCAGATCCGGACAGGGGAACAACGAGCAGTACTTC.

This chain connects TRBV29-1 to TRBJ2-1; the match to TRBD2 covers 13 bases. Unmatched junction bases numbered 3, after V lost 6 bases and J lost 4 bases. Germline assignment: CDR1 SQVTM and CDR2 ANQGSEA. The CDR3 contains 14 residues. This chain's CDR3 is CSVQLAGGYNEQFF. The CDR3 nucleotides are TGCAGCGTCCAACTAGCGGGGGGGTACAATGAGCAGTTCTTC.

The chain carries TRBV19 and TRBJ2-7; 10 bases agree with TRBD2. The junction had 8 bases not matched to a gene; V was cut back by 7 bases and J by 2 bases. Looked up from germline, CDR1 is LNHDA and CDR2 is SQIVND (reference sequence). This CDR3 comprises 15 residues. The CDR3 bases are TGTGCCAGTAAGACAGCGGGGGGGGATACCTACGAGCAGTACTTC. Protein product: CASKTAGGDTYEQYF.

The chain joins TRBV9 to TRBJ1-5; TRBD1 matches at 9 bases. The V gene's germline CDR1 is SGDLS and CDR2 YYNGEE. The V and J ends lost 0 bases and 4 bases, in that order; junction bases with no gene match: 2. The CDR3 totals 15 residues. CDR3: CASSVGTGENQPQHF. The CDR3, as DNA: TGTGCCAGCAGCGTAGGGACAGGGGAAAATCAGCCCCAGCATTTT.

This sequence joins TRBV9 and TRBJ2-5; no clear D. Germline V gene lookup returns CDR1 SGDLS and CDR2 YYNGEE. The CDR3 loop spans 15 amino acids. Trimming removed 3 bases from V and 2 bases from J, with 14 bases in between. The CDR3 coding sequence is TGTGCCAGCAGCGCCGACTTGGACCTGCAAGAGACCCAGTACTTC. It translates to CASSADLDLQETQYF.

The genes are TRBV6-5 and TRBJ1-4; 8 bases fit TRBD1. J was trimmed by 4 bases and V by 5 bases; bases with no gene match: 3. CDR3 length: 14 amino acids. CDR1 and CDR2 from the germline V gene are MNHEY and SVGAGI. The CDR3 sequence: CASSLGQGNEKLFF. The CDR3 coding sequence is TGTGCCAGCAGTCTCGGACAGGGTAATGAAAAACTGTTTTTT.

CDR3 sequence reads: CASSPGLWSNQPQHF. CDR3 nucleotide sequence: TGCGCCAGCAGCCCCGGACTCTGGAGTAATCAGCCCCAGCATTTT. The V gene is TRBV4-1, the J gene TRBJ1-5, with D hard to call. Trimming stripped 4 bases from V and 4 bases from J, with 14 bases between. The germline V gene has CDR1 MGHRA and CDR2 YSYEKL. This CDR3 is built from 15 residues.

This clonotype has only one observation. V gene TRBV18 combines with J gene TRBJ2-7; D not resolved. This CDR3 contains 13 residues. V shed 1 base and J shed 6 bases, with 10 bases lying between them. CDR1 KGHSH and CDR2 LQKENI come from the germline V gene. CDR3 in amino acids: CASSPLGGSEQYF. The CDR3 DNA reads TGTGCCAGCTCACCACTGGGTGGGTCCGAGCAGTACTTC.

The V call is TRBV5-1, the J call TRBJ2-2; TRBD1 agrees at 8 bases. The V and J ends lost 5 bases and 5 bases, in that order; junction bases with no gene match: 14. Germline V CDR1 and CDR2: SGHRS, YFSETQ. The CDR3 is 17 amino acids. The DNA for the CDR3 is TGCGCCAGCAGAGAGGGAGCGTGGACAGGGCGAACCGGGGAGCTGTTTTTT. It encodes CASREGAWTGRTGELFF.

The gene calls are TRBV5-4 and TRBJ2-7, with 8 bases identical to TRBD1. The CDR3 is 15 amino acids. Trimming took 6 bases from V and 5 from J; bases not matched to a gene: 13. The germline V gene encodes CDR1 SGHNT and CDR2 YYREEE (reference sequence). The CDR3 loop is CASTVDRDLVNEQYF. CDR3 sequence (DNA): TGTGCCAGCACCGTGGACAGGGACTTGGTAAACGAGCAGTACTTC.

The V call is TRBV10-3, the J call TRBJ2-3; 10 bases agree with TRBD2. The ends lost 4 bases at V and 4 bases at J; junction bases unmatched: 5. Germline V gene lookup returns CDR1 ENHRY and CDR2 SYGVKD. This CDR3 contains 15 residues. CDR3 sequence: CAISVLAGGPDTQYF. For the CDR3, the DNA is TGTGCCATCAGTGTCTTAGCGGGGGGCCCAGATACGCAGTATTTT.

V usage is TRBV25-1 and J usage is TRBJ2-7, with unresolved D. Between the trimmed V and J ends, which lost 5 bases and 3 bases, there was a span of 8 bases. The CDR3 totals 12 residues. CDR1 and CDR2 (germline): MGHDK, SYGVNS. The CDR3 region has the DNA TGTGCCAGCAGTAGTACTCTCTACGAGCAGTACTTC. Translating gives CASSSTLYEQYF.

A single count supports this clonotype. The gene calls are TRBV20-1 and TRBJ2-5, with TRBD1 as a possible D gene (6 bases). The CDR3 is 16 residues long. From germline, CDR1 is DFQATT and CDR2 SNEGSKA (reference sequence). The ends were cut back, 1 base at V and 2 bases at J, with 17 bases in the middle. The CDR3 DNA is TGCAGTGCTAGAGCCCACAGCGGACAGATTCAAGAGACCCAGTACTTC. Residues: CSARAHSGQIQETQYF.

This chain uses TRBV20-1 with TRBJ1-6; 12 nucleotides line up with TRBD1. The CDR3 loop spans 15 amino acids. Germline V gene data show CDR1 as DFQATT and CDR2 as SNEGSKA (reference sequence). With 2 bases clipped from V and 8 bases from J, the junction kept 4 bases outside the gene matches. CDR3 region: CSARRGDRGHSPLHF. CDR3 coding DNA: TGCAGTGCTAGACGAGGGGACAGGGGGCATTCACCCCTCCACTTT.

V and J are TRBV29-1 and TRBJ2-2; D not resolved. This CDR3 is 14 amino acids long. CDR1 and CDR2 (germline): SQVTM, ANQGSEA. V lost 2 bases to trimming and J lost 0 bases, with 7 bases between them. CDR3 in amino acids: CSVEMWANTGELFF. CDR3 coding DNA: TGCAGCGTTGAAATGTGGGCGAACACCGGGGAGCTGTTTTTT.

The V call is TRBV19, the J call TRBJ1-5; the D is unclear. Trimming removed 1 base at V and 1 base at J, with 11 bases between. The CDR3 sequence is 16 residues long. Germline V gene data show CDR1 as LNHDA and CDR2 as SQIVND (reference sequence). As DNA, the CDR3 is TGTGCCAGTAGTATAGCAATTGGCAGAAGCAATCAGCCCCAGCATTTT. Encoded protein: CASSIAIGRSNQPQHF.

This clonotype was detected only once. The chain uses TRBV2 and TRBJ2-3, with unresolved D. Germline V gives CDR1 SNHLY, CDR2 FYNNEI. V was pared by 4 bases and J by 7 bases, with 9 bases between. The CDR3 is 12 amino acids. The DNA for the CDR3 is TGTGCCAGCAGTGTGACTCAATATACGCAGTATTTT. As protein: CASSVTQYTQYF.

The CDR3, as DNA: TGTGCCAGCAGCCAGGATAGGGGGGGGCAGTGGAATGAGCAGTTCTTC. It is translated as CASSQDRGGQWNEQFF. The V call is TRBV14, the J call TRBJ2-1, with D maybe TRBD2 (7 bases). This CDR3 comprises 16 residues. The ends were cut back, 3 bases at V and 7 bases at J, with 19 bases in the middle. The V gene's germline CDR1 is SGHDN and CDR2 FVKESK.

The J gene is TRBJ2-1, the V gene TRBV7-2; 8 bases align to TRBD2. This CDR3 contains 15 residues. Germline V gene data show CDR1 as SGHTA and CDR2 as FQGNSA. Germline trimming cut 2 bases from V and 7 bases from J; bases unmatched to any gene: 7. CDR3 sequence reads: CASSLRIAGSNEQFF. CDR3 sequence (DNA): TGTGCCAGCAGCTTAAGAATAGCGGGGTCGAATGAGCAGTTCTTC.

The V call is TRBV2, the J call TRBJ1-5; D is ambiguous. V was clipped by 6 bases and J by 7 bases, with 13 bases between them. Germline V gives CDR1 SNHLY, CDR2 FYNNEI. The length of the CDR3 is 13 residues. The CDR3, as DNA: TGTGCCAGCAGGGACCCGGGAGGACAGCCCCAGCATTTT. Translation gives CASRDPGGQPQHF.

J is TRBJ2-5 and V is TRBV5-4; 11 bases fit TRBD2. The CDR3 has 15 amino acids. The germline CDR1 and CDR2 sequences are SGHNT and YYREEE (reference sequence). V gave up 1 base and J gave up 4 bases; unmatched junction bases: 3. The CDR3 loop reads CASSLRTSGPETQYF. CDR3 in DNA: TGTGCCAGCAGCTTGCGGACTAGCGGGCCAGAGACCCAGTACTTC.